The 25 T cell receptor beta chains given below trace back to one sample, sequenced in a study of blood T cells in healthy people across ages. The use of a sample-barcoded 5' primer and a J-beta primer mix characterized a second PCR of about 7 to 12 cycles. TCRdb re-called the 5' RACE reads through MiXCR, storing one row per CDR3 protein. The top ten hold approximately 7.7% of the sample, which has 1.5 million to 2 million distinct CDR3 sequences, roughly 27% seen once. The specimen sequenced was blood. The receptors shown here come from a woman aged 30 to 39 in good health.

This clonotype was found a few times. The chain couples TRBV28 to TRBJ1-2; 9 bases fit TRBD1. Trimming removed 5 bases from V and 6 bases from J; junction bases left unmatched: 10. The CDR3 runs to 15 residues. Per germline, CDR1 MDHEN and CDR2 SYDVKM. The CDR3 region is CASSRGDRESNGYTF. In nucleotides, the CDR3 is TGTGCCAGCAGTCGGGGGGACAGGGAGTCGAATGGCTACACCTTC.

This clonotype was observed a handful of times. The V gene is TRBV29-1, the J gene TRBJ1-2; TRBD1 matches at 11 bases. CDR1 is SQVTM and CDR2 is ANQGSEA in the germline V gene. V was pared by 1 base and J by 7 bases, with 11 bases of the junction left unmatched. The CDR3 has 16 residues. CDR3 DNA: TGCAGCGTTGAAGGGACTTCCGGGACAGGGGGTTCTGGCTACACCTTC. The encoded protein is CSVEGTSGTGGSGYTF. The full variable domain, in which reference TRBV29-1 and TRBJ1-2 provide the parts outside the CDR3, is SAVISQKPSRDICQRGTSLTIQCQVDSQVTMMFWYRQQPGQSLTLIATANQGSEATYESGFVIDKFPISRPNLTFSTLTVSNMSPEDSSIYLCSVEGTSGTGGSGYTFGSGTRLTVV.

A few counts support this clonotype. The chain joins TRBV5-6 to TRBJ2-1; 7 bases map to TRBD2. Germline CDR1 reads SGHDT; CDR2 reads YYEEEE. The CDR3 is made up of 14 amino acids. After removal of 2 bases from V and 7 bases from J, the junction contained 6 bases not matched to a gene. The CDR3: CASSFLLARNEQFF. As DNA, the CDR3 is TGTGCCAGCAGCTTCCTACTAGCGCGTAATGAGCAGTTCTTC.

This sequence joins TRBV11-2 and TRBJ2-7, with TRBD2 matching 11 bases. V shed 5 bases, J shed 0 bases, and the junction held 3 bases outside the gene matches. CDR1 is SGHAT and CDR2 is FQNNGV in the germline V gene. CDR3 length: 15 amino acids. CDR3 region: CASSRLAGYSYEQYF. The CDR3 DNA reads as TGTGCCAGCAGCCGACTAGCGGGGTACTCCTACGAGCAGTACTTC.

The V call is TRBV20-1, the J call TRBJ2-1; 7 bases fit TRBD2. The germline V gene has CDR1 DFQATT and CDR2 SNEGSKA (reference sequence). This CDR3 comprises 14 residues. With V trimmed by 1 base and J by 10 bases, 10 bases remained unmatched. Written as DNA, the CDR3 is TGCAGTGCTAGAGGGGGGGGAAATTCCTACGAGCAGTTCTTC. Translating gives CSARGGGNSYEQFF.

This clonotype was seen ten or more times. The chain links TRBV27 to TRBJ1-2; the D gene is possibly TRBD1 (5 bases). The length of the CDR3 is 13 residues. Germline V gives CDR1 MNHEY, CDR2 SMNVEV (reference sequence). Trimming left V 0 bases short and J 4 bases short, with 6 bases between. The CDR3 sequence: CASSLSGVYGYTF. CDR3 nucleotides: TGTGCCAGCAGTTTATCGGGGGTCTATGGCTACACCTTC.

Here the CDR3 DNA reads TGTGCCAGCAGCGCCCTCGAGAGTTACAATGAGCAGTTCTTC. It codes for CASSALESYNEQFF. V and J are TRBV5-5 and TRBJ2-1; D is undetermined. There are 14 residues in the CDR3. Germline lookup yields CDR1 SGHKS and CDR2 YYEKEE (reference sequence). V was cut by 4 bases and J by 4 bases, with 12 bases left in between.

The chain carries TRBV12-3 or TRBV12-4 and TRBJ1-5; unclear D gene. The CDR3 is made up of 14 amino acids. The V gene lost 2 bases and the J gene lost 6 bases, with 11 bases spanning the gap. In nucleotides, the CDR3 is TGTGCCAGCAGTTTAATTAAGGTTCCTCAGCCCCAGCATTTT. The encoded protein is CASSLIKVPQPQHF.

This clonotype was seen more than once but under ten times. The rearrangement joins TRBV5-8 to TRBJ2-5; D is perhaps TRBD2 (5 bases). This CDR3 spans 18 amino acids. The germline V gene has CDR1 SGHTS and CDR2 YDEGEE. Trimming took off 0 bases at V and 4 bases at J, with 22 bases between the two ends. The CDR3 bases are TGTGCCAGCAGCTTGGCCGAGATGGGGTCCAGTGCGGGAGAGACCCAGTACTTC. Protein: CASSLAEMGSSAGETQYF.

This clonotype was seen more than once but under ten times. The chain links TRBV11-2 to TRBJ2-5, with a tentative D call TRBD2 (5 bases). The end of the DNA aligns better with TRBJ2-1, so the J call may be wrong. Germline CDR1 is SGHAT and CDR2 is FQNNGV. This CDR3 is 15 amino acids long. The CDR3 here is CASSLEFLAGETQFF. CDR3 DNA: TGTGCCAGCAGCTTAGAATTTCTAGCAGGAGAGACCCAGTTCTTC.

This clonotype was seen a few times. This rearrangement joins TRBV4-2 to TRBJ2-3; 10 bases match TRBD1. Germline V gene data show CDR1 as LGHNA and CDR2 as YNFKEQ. The CDR3 covers 18 residues. V was clipped by 4 bases and J by 4 bases; unmatched bases: 14. Here the CDR3 reads CASSPHPSGQGVADTQYF. Here the CDR3 DNA reads TGTGCCAGCAGCCCCCACCCGTCCGGACAGGGGGTAGCAGATACGCAGTATTTT.

This clonotype was seen repeatedly, ten times or more. The J gene is TRBJ2-1, the V gene TRBV9; 7 bases map to TRBD2. The CDR3 length is 15 residues. Looked up from germline, CDR1 is SGDLS and CDR2 is YYNGEE. V lost 0 bases, J lost 3 bases, and 3 bases stayed unmatched. The CDR3: CASSVDSGIYNEQFF. CDR3 nucleotides: TGTGCCAGCAGCGTAGACAGCGGGATCTACAATGAGCAGTTCTTC.

The chain is built from TRBV12-3 or TRBV12-4 and TRBJ1-5; 10 bases map to TRBD1. Trimming removed 7 bases from V and 5 bases from J; junction bases left unmatched: 5. CDR3 length: 14 amino acids. CDR3 nucleotides: TGTGCCAGCACCTTGGGACAGGGGCATCAGCCCCAGCATTTT. The encoded protein is CASTLGQGHQPQHF.

This clonotype was observed a few times. V and J are TRBV7-6 and TRBJ2-2; the D gene is possibly TRBD2 (6 bases). This CDR3 region has 14 residues. Per germline, CDR1 SGHVS and CDR2 FNYEAQ. V lost 2 bases to trimming and J lost 5 bases, with 9 bases between them. CDR3 residues: CASSLMRGTGELFF. The CDR3 DNA is TGTGCCAGCAGCTTAATGCGGGGAACCGGGGAGCTGTTTTTT.

This rearrangement joins TRBV5-5 to TRBJ1-3; TRBD1 aligns across 8 bases. The CDR3 sequence is 15 residues long. V trimming: 4 bases; J trimming: 1 base; junction bases outside the gene matches: 4. The germline V gene has CDR1 SGHKS and CDR2 YYEKEE (reference sequence). This CDR3 reads CASSRTGLSGNTIYF. DNA of the CDR3: TGTGCCAGCAGCCGGACAGGGCTTTCTGGAAACACCATATATTTT.

The sample holds a few counts of this clonotype. The chain uses TRBV5-1 and TRBJ2-5; 8 bases fit TRBD2. Losses at the gene ends were 0 bases for V and 2 bases for J; bases not matched to a gene: 12. The CDR3 runs 18 residues. The V gene's germline CDR1 is SGHRS and CDR2 YFSETQ. The CDR3 nucleotides read TGCGCCAGCAGCTTGGCCGGGCTAGCGGGCATAGGGCAAGAGACCCAGTACTTC. Translated, it gives CASSLAGLAGIGQETQYF.

The chain carries TRBV7-2 and TRBJ2-5; the D gene is possibly TRBD1 (7 bases). Deletions cut 5 bases from V and 11 bases from J, with 15 bases between. The CDR3 runs to 12 residues. Germline V CDR1 and CDR2: SGHTA, FQGNSA. The CDR3 sequence is CASSQGGHGQYF. The CDR3, as DNA: TGTGCCAGCAGCCAGGGGGGCCATGGGCAGTACTTC. Combining the CDR3 with reference TRBV7-2 and TRBJ2-5 gives the whole variable domain GAGVSQSPSNKVTEKGKDVELRCDPISGHTALYWYRQSLGQGLEFLIYFQGNSAPDKSGLPSDRFSAERTGGSVSTLTIQRTQQEDSAVYLCASSQGGHGQYFGPGTRLLVL.

The sample holds a few counts of this clonotype. This chain joins TRBV11-2 and TRBJ2-3, with TRBD2 matching 11 bases. The V gene end was trimmed by 0 bases and the J gene end by 6 bases; junction bases not matched to a gene: 2. The CDR3 extends over 15 amino acids. The V gene's germline CDR1 is SGHAT and CDR2 FQNNGV. For the CDR3, the DNA is TGTGCCAGCAGCTTAGAACTAGCGGGGGTCGATACGCAGTATTTT. Residues: CASSLELAGVDTQYF.

In regard to this clonotype: At one boundary the junction diverges from the germline segment, which might be a read error. The rearrangement joins TRBV12-3 or TRBV12-4 to TRBJ1-2; no reliable D call. The CDR3 runs to 17 residues. This CDR3 is CVSTNMRATTLSHGYTF. In DNA form, the CDR3 reads TGTGTCAGCACCAACATGAGGGCTACCACGCTATCTCATGGCTACACCTTC.

This clonotype was detected a few times. The chain joins TRBV18 to TRBJ2-1, with 9 bases lining up with TRBD1. The CDR3 spans 15 residues. Germline V gives CDR1 KGHSH, CDR2 LQKENI. With 3 bases clipped from V and 9 bases from J, the junction kept 9 bases outside the gene matches. The DNA of the CDR3 is TGTGCCAGCTCACCCGGACAGGGGTTAGAGGTTGAGCAGTTCTTC. Translated: CASSPGQGLEVEQFF.

The chain has TRBV7-9 and TRBJ2-1; the match to TRBD2 covers 12 bases. Germline V gene sequence: CDR1 SEHNR, CDR2 FQNEAQ (reference sequence). The CDR3 runs to 16 residues. The J segment lost 14 bases and the V segment lost 5 bases, leaving 16 bases of the junction unmatched. CDR3 sequence reads: CASSHASGGARRLEFF. The CDR3 coding sequence is TGTGCCAGCAGCCACGCTAGCGGGGGGGCTCGACGACTGGAGTTCTTC.

The chain joins TRBV6-5 to TRBJ2-7; the D is unclear. The J call is in doubt because the DNA end fits TRBJ2-4 better. This CDR3 is 13 amino acids long. The germline V gene encodes CDR1 MNHEY and CDR2 SVGAGI. The CDR3 coding sequence is TGTGCCAGCAGCCAGCCCGGGTGGGGCATTCAGTACTTC. It translates to CASSQPGWGIQYF.

In its sample, this clonotype was seen a few times. This chain uses TRBV7-2 with TRBJ2-2; no clear D gene. The CDR3 length is 13 residues. Trimming took off 5 bases at V and 5 bases at J, with 9 bases between the two ends. In germline, CDR1 is SGHTA, CDR2 FQGNSA. CDR3 sequence: CASSGLETGELFF. The CDR3 DNA reads TGTGCCAGCAGCGGTCTCGAGACCGGGGAGCTGTTTTTT.

The table lists this clonotype with a few counts. Sequence at one end of the junction differs from germline and may be a read error. The chain recombines TRBV5-5 with TRBJ2-5; 9 bases map to TRBD1. Germline V gene lookup returns CDR1 SGHKS and CDR2 YYEKEE (reference sequence). The length of the CDR3 is 14 residues. The DNA for the CDR3 is TGTGCCGGCAGCTTACGGACAGGGGAAGAGACCCAGTACTTC. This codes for CAGSLRTGEETQYF. The full variable domain, its missing parts supplied by reference TRBV5-5 and TRBJ2-5, is DAGVTQSPTHLIKTRGQQVTLRCSPISGHKSVSWYQQVLGQGPQFIFQYYEKEERGRGNFPDRFSARQFPNYSSELNVNALLLGDSALYLCAGSLRTGEETQYFGPGTRLLVL.

V and J are TRBV2 and TRBJ2-1; 11 bases map to TRBD2. This CDR3 is built from 16 residues. After removal of 7 bases from V and 6 bases from J, the junction contained 11 bases not matched to a gene. The germline CDR1 and CDR2 sequences are SNHLY and FYNNEI. The CDR3 coding sequence is TGTGCCAGCACCTTTATCCTAGCGGGGGGAATCAATGAGCAGTTCTTC. It encodes CASTFILAGGINEQFF.